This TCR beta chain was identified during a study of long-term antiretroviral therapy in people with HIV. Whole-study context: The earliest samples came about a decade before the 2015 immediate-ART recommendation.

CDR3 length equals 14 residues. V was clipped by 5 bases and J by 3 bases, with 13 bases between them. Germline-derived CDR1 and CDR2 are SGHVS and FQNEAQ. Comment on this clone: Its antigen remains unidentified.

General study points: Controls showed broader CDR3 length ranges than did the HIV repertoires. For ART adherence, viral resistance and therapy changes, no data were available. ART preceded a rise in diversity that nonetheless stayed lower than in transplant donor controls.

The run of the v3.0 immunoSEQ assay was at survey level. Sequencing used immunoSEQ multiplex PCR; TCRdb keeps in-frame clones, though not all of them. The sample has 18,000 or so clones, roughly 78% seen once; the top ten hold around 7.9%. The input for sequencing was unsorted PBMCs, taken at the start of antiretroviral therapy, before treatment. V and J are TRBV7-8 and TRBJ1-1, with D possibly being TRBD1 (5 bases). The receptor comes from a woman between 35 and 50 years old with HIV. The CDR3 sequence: CASSLRPGDTEAFF. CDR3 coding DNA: TGTGCCAGCAGCCTTAGACCGGGGGACACTGAAGCTTTCTTT.